The 19 T cell receptor beta chains below all came from one sample that was sequenced in a study of cytomegalovirus exposure and HLA in healthy donors. Both 60 Vbeta primers and 13 Jbeta primers went into the PCR. Repertoires were generated with immunoSEQ multiplex PCR, while TCRdb's copy carries only in-frame clones and drops some. The repertoire table contains about 170,000 clones. The source material was PBMCs. The receptors were sampled from a woman in her sixties or seventies in good health and CMV-seronegative.

The chain employs TRBV7-2 and TRBJ2-3; the D is unclear. The germline gives CDR1 SGHTA, CDR2 FQGNSA. Trimming stripped 0 bases from V and 2 bases from J, with 6 bases between. This CDR3 is built from 14 residues. The DNA for the CDR3 is TGTGCCAGCAGCTTAGCGTCCATCACAGATACGCAGTATTTT. Its translation: CASSLASITDTQYF.

The chain links TRBV7-7 to TRBJ2-1; 11 nucleotides agree with TRBD2. With 5 bases clipped from V and 7 bases from J, the junction kept 10 bases outside the gene matches. The CDR3 totals 16 residues. Per germline, CDR1 SSHAT and CDR2 FNYEAQ (reference sequence). The CDR3 loop reads CASSRIAGGELNEQFF. The CDR3 nucleotides read TGTGCCAGCAGCCGTATAGCGGGGGGGGAATTAAATGAGCAGTTCTTC.

Here the CDR3 reads CASSPGASNYGYTF. The CDR3 DNA is TGTGCCAGCTCACCAGGGGCGTCAAACTATGGCTACACCTTC. V is TRBV18 and J is TRBJ1-2; D may be TRBD1 (5 bases). CDR1 and CDR2 from the germline V gene are KGHSH and LQKENI. V lost 2 bases and J lost 2, with 9 bases in between. This CDR3 is 14 amino acids long.

The chain is built from TRBV7-3 and TRBJ1-1, with D tentatively TRBD1 (6 bases). Germline lookup yields CDR1 SGHTA and CDR2 FQGTGA. The length of the CDR3 is 16 residues. Trimming left V 0 bases short and J 6 bases short, with 17 bases between. CDR3 sequence (DNA): TGTGCCAGCAGCTTAACGCGCCTTTCTGGGGGCCCTGAAGCTTTCTTT. Its protein is CASSLTRLSGGPEAFF.

The CDR3 sequence is CASSEFGANTF. As DNA, the CDR3 is TGTGCCAGCAGTGAATTTGGGGCTAACACCTTC. The chain joins TRBV6-1 to TRBJ1-2; D is possibly TRBD1 (5 bases). The germline V and J ends were trimmed by 2 bases and 12 bases, with 10 bases remaining between them. Germline assignment: CDR1 MNHNS and CDR2 SASEGT. The CDR3 runs 11 residues.

This chain joins TRBV7-9 and TRBJ1-6, with 7 bases matching TRBD1. Germline trimming cut 4 bases from V and 4 bases from J; bases unmatched to any gene: 4. CDR1 and CDR2 from the germline V gene are SEHNR and FQNEAQ (reference sequence). The CDR3 extends over 15 amino acids. CDR3 in DNA: TGTGCCAGCAGCTGGGACAGAACTTATAATTCACCCCTCCACTTT. It encodes CASSWDRTYNSPLHF.

The chain recombines TRBV6-5 with TRBJ1-2; a possible D gene is TRBD1 (5 bases). The CDR3 is 14 amino acids. Trimming cost V 0 bases and J 2 bases, with 7 bases left between them. Germline V gene lookup returns CDR1 MNHEY and CDR2 SVGAGI. DNA for the CDR3: TGTGCCAGCAGTTACTCAGGGGTAAACTATGGCTACACCTTC. Translation gives CASSYSGVNYGYTF.

This rearrangement joins TRBV10-3 to TRBJ2-7; TRBD1 matches 9 bases. J was trimmed by 2 bases and V by 2 bases; bases with no gene match: 4. Germline values: CDR1 ENHRY, CDR2 SYGVKD. CDR3 length: 15 residues. The CDR3 here is CAISEGGQGPYEQYF. CDR3 in DNA: TGTGCCATCAGTGAGGGGGGACAGGGCCCCTACGAGCAGTACTTC.

The gene calls are TRBV5-4 and TRBJ2-1; TRBD1 matches 12 bases. The CDR3 loop spans 15 amino acids. The junction had 6 bases not matched to a gene; V was cut back by 4 bases and J by 7 bases. The V gene's germline CDR1 is SGHNT and CDR2 YYREEE (reference sequence). The CDR3 region has the DNA TGTGCCAGCAGCCCCTGGGACAGGGGGCTTAATGAGCAGTTCTTC. Protein product: CASSPWDRGLNEQFF.

This chain uses TRBV5-4 with TRBJ2-7, with TRBD2 as a possible D gene (6 bases). V was pared by 4 bases and J by 4 bases, with 12 bases between. The CDR3 is made up of 13 amino acids. The germline CDR1 and CDR2 sequences are SGHNT and YYREEE (reference sequence). CDR3 nucleotide sequence: TGTGCCAGCAGCACCCCTGCGGGGTACGAGCAGTACTTC. Its protein is CASSTPAGYEQYF.

The gene calls are TRBV14 and TRBJ1-2, with D perhaps TRBD1 (5 bases). The germline V gene has CDR1 SGHDN and CDR2 FVKESK. CDR3 length: 14 residues. Trimming shortened V by 1 base and J by 8 bases, and 14 bases separated the two germline ends. The CDR3, as DNA: TGTGCCAGCAGCCAAGTCGGAGGGGCCCCGGGCTACACCTTC. Translation gives CASSQVGGAPGYTF.

This sequence joins TRBV7-9 and TRBJ1-5, with D hard to call. The CDR3 contains 15 residues. Trimming took off 2 bases at V and 1 base at J, with 9 bases between the two ends. Germline lookup yields CDR1 SEHNR and CDR2 FQNEAQ (reference sequence). CDR3 in amino acids: CASSLQAESNQPQHF. CDR3 DNA: TGTGCCAGCAGCTTACAAGCGGAGAGCAATCAGCCCCAGCATTTT.

This rearrangement joins TRBV9 to TRBJ2-1, with 8 bases aligning to TRBD2. Germline values: CDR1 SGDLS, CDR2 YYNGEE. The CDR3 consists of 19 residues. The trim removed 0 bases at V and 5 bases at J, leaving 16 bases unmatched. In nucleotides, the CDR3 is TGTGCCAGCAGCGTAGCGGCCCGCAGCGCGGGAGGTAGGGACAATGAGCAGTTCTTC. This sequence encodes CASSVAARSAGGRDNEQFF.

V is TRBV7-7 and J is TRBJ2-5; D remains unclear. The CDR3 covers 15 residues. Trimming took off 4 bases at V and 5 bases at J, with 17 bases between the two ends. Germline V gene data show CDR1 as SSHAT and CDR2 as FNYEAQ (reference sequence). In DNA form, the CDR3 reads TGTGCCAGCAGCTCTTCTGATGATTTTGAGGAGACCCAGTACTTC. Amino acid sequence: CASSSSDDFEETQYF.

This sequence joins TRBV5-6 and TRBJ2-7; no firm D call. The germline V and J ends were trimmed by 0 bases and 1 base, with 8 bases remaining between them. The V gene's germline CDR1 is SGHDT and CDR2 YYEEEE. The CDR3 covers 14 residues. The CDR3 reads CASSLGLQSYEQYF. In nucleotides, the CDR3 is TGTGCCAGCAGCTTGGGACTTCAGTCCTACGAGCAGTACTTC.

V gene TRBV9 combines with J gene TRBJ2-2, with 11 bases aligning to TRBD2. V trimming: 3 bases; J trimming: 8 bases; junction bases outside the gene matches: 3. CDR1 and CDR2 (germline): SGDLS, YYNGEE. The CDR3 sequence is 14 residues long. DNA for the CDR3: TGTGCCAGCAGCGAGTGGACTAGCGGGGGGGAGCTGTTTTTT. It specifies CASSEWTSGGELFF.

This chain links TRBV7-9 with TRBJ2-5, with D perhaps TRBD1 (7 bases). The CDR3 runs to 16 residues. Germline V lookup: CDR1 SEHNR, CDR2 FQNEAQ (reference sequence). Deletions cut 7 bases from V and 6 bases from J, with 24 bases between. The CDR3 nucleotides read TGTGCCAGCACGGTAGGGGGCAAGGGGGGCGAGAAGACCCAGTACTTC. Amino acids: CASTVGGKGGEKTQYF.

This chain connects TRBV10-3 to TRBJ1-4; D is unclear. Trimming shortened V by 2 bases and J by 8 bases, and 9 bases separated the two germline ends. Germline assignment: CDR1 ENHRY and CDR2 SYGVKD. CDR3 size: 13 residues. In DNA form, the CDR3 reads TGTGCCATCAGTGAGCGGACGGGGGAAAAACTGTTTTTT. As protein: CAISERTGEKLFF.

V is TRBV4-2 and J is TRBJ2-3; possible D gene TRBD2, 5 bases. The germline V and J ends were trimmed by 4 bases and 5 bases, with 10 bases remaining between them. CDR1 LGHNA and CDR2 YNFKEQ come from the germline V gene. The CDR3 is 13 amino acids. The CDR3 DNA is TGTGCCAGCAGCCCTCGGGGATTAGATACGCAGTATTTT. Protein sequence: CASSPRGLDTQYF.